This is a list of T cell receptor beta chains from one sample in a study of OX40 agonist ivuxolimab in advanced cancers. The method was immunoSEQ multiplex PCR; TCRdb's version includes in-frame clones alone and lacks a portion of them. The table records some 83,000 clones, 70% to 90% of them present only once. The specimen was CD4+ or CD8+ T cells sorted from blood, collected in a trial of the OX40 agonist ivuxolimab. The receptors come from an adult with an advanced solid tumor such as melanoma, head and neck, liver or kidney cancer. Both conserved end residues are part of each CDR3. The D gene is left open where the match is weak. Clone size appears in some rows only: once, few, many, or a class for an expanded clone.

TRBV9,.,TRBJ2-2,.,TGTGCCAGCAGTCTTGGGATAGGCACCGGGGAGCTGTTTTTT,CASSLGIGTGELFF
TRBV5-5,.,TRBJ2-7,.,TGTGCCAGCAGCTTTACAGGCAGGGAGCAGTACTTC,CASSFTGREQYF
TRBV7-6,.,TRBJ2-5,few,TGTGCCAGCAGCTTTGGGAACTCAGAGACCCAGTACTTC,CASSFGNSETQYF
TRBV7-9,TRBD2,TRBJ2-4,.,TGTGCCAGCAGCTCCCTCCGGGGGGACAAAAACATTCAGTACTTC,CASSSLRGDKNIQYF
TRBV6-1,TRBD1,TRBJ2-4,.,TGTGCCAGCAGTGCGACAGGGGGGAACATTCAGTACTTC,CASSATGGNIQYF
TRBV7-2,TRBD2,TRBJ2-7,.,TGTGCCAGCAGAACCACTAGCGGGGGACCCTACGAGCAGTACTTC,CASRTTSGGPYEQYF
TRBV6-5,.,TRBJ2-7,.,TGTGCCAGCAGTTATTCGGGACCTACCTACGAGCAGTACTTC,CASSYSGPTYEQYF
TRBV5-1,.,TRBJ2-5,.,TGCGCCAGCAGCTTGGATGGCAGGGGAGAGACCCAGTACTTC,CASSLDGRGETQYF
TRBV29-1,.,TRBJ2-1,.,TGCAGCAGGAGGATCGGTAATGAGCAGTTCTTC,CSRRIGNEQFF
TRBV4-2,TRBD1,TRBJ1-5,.,TGTGCCAGCAGCCCCAGCCGGACAGGCTCGAGCAATCAGCCCCAGCATTTT,CASSPSRTGSSNQPQHF
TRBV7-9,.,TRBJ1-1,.,TGTGCCAGCAGCTTAGAGGCGTGGAACACTGAAGCTTTCTTT,CASSLEAWNTEAFF
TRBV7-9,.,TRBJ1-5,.,TGTGCCAGCAGCTTAGGGGTAGGGGGAGGCAATCAGCCCCAGCATTTT,CASSLGVGGGNQPQHF
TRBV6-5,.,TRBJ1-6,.,TGTGCCAGCAGTTATCAAGGTTCACCCCTCCACTTT,CASSYQGSPLHF
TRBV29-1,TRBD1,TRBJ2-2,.,TGCAGCGTTCAGACAGGGGCCCCGGAGCTGTTTTTT,CSVQTGAPELFF
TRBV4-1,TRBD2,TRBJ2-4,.,TGCGCCAGCAGCCAAGAGATAGGCGGGGGGGCCAAAAACATTCAGTACTTC,CASSQEIGGGAKNIQYF
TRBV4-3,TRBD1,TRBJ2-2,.,TGCGCCAGCAGCCAAGATCTCCCCACAGGGGGCAGAGGCGGGGAGCTGTTTTTT,CASSQDLPTGGRGGELFF
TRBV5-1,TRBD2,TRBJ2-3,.,TGCGCCAGCAGCTTTGGACTAGCTGGCACAGATACGCAGTATTTT,CASSFGLAGTDTQYF
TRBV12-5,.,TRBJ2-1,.,TGTGCTAGTGGTTTGGGGATCCCCCCCAATGAGCAGTTCTTC,CASGLGIPPNEQFF
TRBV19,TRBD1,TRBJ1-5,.,TGTGCCAGTAGCCCCGGGACAGGGGAGCAGCCCCAGCATTTT,CASSPGTGEQPQHF
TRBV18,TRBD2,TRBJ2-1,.,TGTGCCAGCTCACCACCGGTCCTAGCGGGGGTGCGAAATGAGCAGTTCTTC,CASSPPVLAGVRNEQFF